These 26 T cell receptor beta chains came from one sample sequenced in a study of shared clonotypes between healthy human individuals. Sequencing used immunoSEQ multiplex PCR; TCRdb keeps in-frame clones, though not all of them. This table has some 2.3 million clones, just over 90% appearing once. The material sequenced was naive CD4+ T cells from PBMCs. This sample's subset: CD45RA+ positively selected. The receptor set was obtained from a young man in good health. Some clones in this sample may be carry-over from other donors' samples.

V gene TRBV5-4 combines with J gene TRBJ2-7; TRBD2 agrees at 8 bases. The CDR3 sequence is 15 residues long. The germline gives CDR1 SGHNT, CDR2 YYREEE (reference sequence). Trimming took 1 base from V and 2 from J; bases not matched to a gene: 5. The CDR3 nucleotides read TGTGCCAGCAGCTTGAATTACGGGAGGGCCTACGAGCAGTACTTC. The encoded protein is CASSLNYGRAYEQYF.

The rearrangement joins TRBV5-8 to TRBJ2-1, with 7 bases fitting TRBD1. The length of the CDR3 is 14 residues. Germline CDR1 SGHTS, CDR2 YDEGEE. The junction had 3 bases not matched to a gene; V was cut back by 4 bases and J by 2 bases. CDR3 in amino acids: CASSRGQTYNEQFF. CDR3 in DNA: TGTGCCAGCAGCCGGGGACAGACCTACAATGAGCAGTTCTTC.

The rearrangement uses TRBV18 and TRBJ1-2, with 10 bases fitting TRBD1. V was pared by 0 bases and J by 7 bases, with 11 bases of the junction left unmatched. The CDR3 sequence is 17 residues long. In germline, CDR1 is KGHSH, CDR2 LQKENI. CDR3 residues: CASSPPPFGTGVLGYTF. The CDR3 coding sequence is TGTGCCAGCTCACCACCCCCGTTTGGGACAGGGGTACTTGGCTACACCTTC.

This chain uses TRBV5-4 with TRBJ1-1; perhaps TRBD1 as D (6 bases). The germline CDR1 and CDR2 sequences are SGHNT and YYREEE (reference sequence). This CDR3 is 15 amino acids long. Deletions cut 4 bases from V and 2 bases from J, with 15 bases between. The CDR3 is CASSNPSQGNTEAFF. CDR3 DNA sequence: TGTGCCAGCAGCAACCCCTCACAGGGAAACACTGAAGCTTTCTTT. The full variable domain, its missing parts supplied by reference TRBV5-4 and TRBJ1-1, is ETGVTQSPTHLIKTRGQQVTLRCSSQSGHNTVSWYQQALGQGPQFIFQYYREEENGRGNFPPRFSGLQFPNYSSELNVNALELDDSALYLCASSNPSQGNTEAFFGQGTRLTVV.

The rearrangement joins TRBV15 to TRBJ2-3; possibly TRBD2 for D (5 bases). V shed 6 bases and J shed 6 bases, with 13 bases lying between them. The CDR3 totals 13 residues. From germline, CDR1 is LNHNV and CDR2 YYDKDF (reference sequence). For the CDR3, the DNA is TGTGCCACCAGGCGGCCTGAGGGTGATACGCAGTATTTT. Protein: CATRRPEGDTQYF. Based on the CDR3 plus reference TRBV15 and TRBJ2-3, the full variable domain is DAMVIQNPRYQVTQFGKPVTLSCSQTLNHNVMYWYQQKSSQAPKLLFHYYDKDFNNEADTPDNFQSRRPNTSFCFLDIRSPGLGDTAMYLCATRRPEGDTQYFGPGTRLTVL.

The rearrangement links TRBV2 to TRBJ2-7, with D tentatively TRBD1 (7 bases). V lost 11 bases and J 6 bases, leaving 23 bases between the germline ends. Looked up from germline, CDR1 is SNHLY and CDR2 is FYNNEI. The CDR3 covers 14 residues. The CDR3 region is CAGGAGQRLGEQYF. The CDR3 DNA follows: TGTGCCGGAGGCGCGGGACAGCGACTAGGCGAGCAGTACTTC.

The V gene is TRBV14, the J gene TRBJ2-2; a weak D match, TRBD1 (6 bases). Germline CDR1 SGHDN, CDR2 FVKESK. The V gene lost 4 bases and the J gene lost 6 bases, with 15 bases spanning the gap. This CDR3 is built from 15 residues. The DNA for the CDR3 is TGTGCCAGCAGCCCCCTGGGGGCGGGCGCCGGGGAGCTGTTTTTT. It codes for CASSPLGAGAGELFF.

Notes on this clone: Other nucleotide sequences in the sample specify the same CDR3. V is TRBV5-1 and J is TRBJ2-3; D is possibly TRBD1 (5 bases). Germline CDR1 is SGHRS and CDR2 is YFSETQ. The CDR3 length is 13 residues. V lost 4 bases, J lost 1 base, and 7 bases lay in between. The CDR3 spells CASSEQGTDTQYF. The CDR3 nucleotides read TGCGCCAGCAGCGAACAGGGCACAGATACGCAGTATTTT. The whole variable domain, filled in from reference TRBV5-1 and TRBJ2-3, reads KAGVTQTPRYLIKTRGQQVTLSCSPISGHRSVSWYQQTPGQGLQFLFEYFSETQRNKGNFPGRFSGRQFSNSRSEMNVSTLELGDSALYLCASSEQGTDTQYFGPGTRLTVL.

A few counts support this clone. The same CDR3 also results from other DNA sequences found in this sample. The gene calls are TRBV9 and TRBJ2-7; 13 positions match TRBD2. The J segment lost 4 bases and the V segment lost 3 bases, leaving 1 base of the junction unmatched. This CDR3 has 14 amino acids. Per germline, CDR1 SGDLS and CDR2 YYNGEE. The CDR3 DNA reads TGTGCCAGCAGCGCGGGACTAGCGGGGTACGAGCAGTACTTC. This codes for CASSAGLAGYEQYF.

The chain uses TRBV7-8 and TRBJ2-7; 9 nucleotides line up with TRBD2. This CDR3 contains 16 residues. Per the germline V gene, CDR1 is SGHVS and CDR2 is FQNEAQ. The trim removed 1 base at V and 2 bases at J, leaving 6 bases unmatched. The CDR3 protein is CASSLGRAGGTYEQYF. The CDR3, as DNA: TGTGCCAGCAGCTTAGGGCGAGCGGGAGGAACCTACGAGCAGTACTTC.

The chain joins TRBV6-1 to TRBJ2-1; D is uncertain. This CDR3 spans 11 amino acids. Germline V CDR1 and CDR2: MNHNS, SASEGT. With 2 bases removed from V and 9 bases from J, the gap between germline ends came to 5 bases. CDR3 sequence reads: CASSEPVEQFF. DNA of the CDR3: TGTGCCAGCAGTGAACCGGTTGAGCAGTTCTTC.

The chain links TRBV5-1 to TRBJ2-3, with TRBD2 identical over 11 bases. The germline gives CDR1 SGHRS, CDR2 YFSETQ. This CDR3 has 18 amino acids. V lost 0 bases and J lost 3; bases outside the gene matches: 9. The DNA for the CDR3 is TGCGCCAGCAGCTTGGAAGGTAGCGGGAGGGCCAGGACAGATACGCAGTATTTT. Amino acids: CASSLEGSGRARTDTQYF.

The chain links TRBV28 to TRBJ2-2; 8 bases map to TRBD2. The CDR3 runs 16 residues. CDR1 MDHEN and CDR2 SYDVKM come from the germline V gene. The J segment lost 1 base and the V segment lost 5 bases, leaving 6 bases of the junction unmatched. This CDR3 reads CASSPPGLGNTGELFF. CDR3 sequence (DNA): TGTGCCAGCAGTCCACCGGGACTAGGGAACACCGGGGAGCTGTTTTTT.

The gene calls are TRBV27 and TRBJ2-1; unclear D gene. Germline V gene sequence: CDR1 MNHEY, CDR2 SMNVEV (reference sequence). The V and J ends lost 3 bases and 7 bases respectively, with 16 bases between them. This CDR3 comprises 15 residues. The CDR3 nucleotides read TGTGCCAGCAGTTTTCAAGGGCCAAGGGTAAATGAGCAGTTCTTC. It codes for CASSFQGPRVNEQFF.

The chain links TRBV5-1 to TRBJ2-1; D might be TRBD2 (6 bases). CDR1 is SGHRS, CDR2 YFSETQ, per germline. V lost 0 bases and J lost 0, with 13 bases in between. The CDR3 extends over 17 amino acids. The CDR3 loop is CASSLVVAESSYNEQFF. In DNA form, the CDR3 reads TGCGCCAGCAGCTTGGTGGTAGCGGAAAGCTCCTACAATGAGCAGTTCTTC.

The rearrangement uses TRBV25-1 and TRBJ1-1; 9 bases fit TRBD1. J lost 1 base, V lost 3 bases, and 6 bases had no gene match. The CDR3 covers 16 residues. The germline V gene encodes CDR1 MGHDK and CDR2 SYGVNS. DNA for the CDR3: TGTGCCAGCAGTGAGACTAACAGGGGGCCGAACACTGAAGCTTTCTTT. As protein: CASSETNRGPNTEAFF.

CDR3 bases: TGTGCCAGCAGCTCCGAGACAGGGGACTATGGCTACACCTTC. This gives the protein CASSSETGDYGYTF. The chain carries TRBV5-4 and TRBJ1-2; TRBD1 aligns across 8 bases. The germline gives CDR1 SGHNT, CDR2 YYREEE (reference sequence). V dropped 3 bases and J dropped 3; count of bases not matched to a gene: 4. The CDR3 loop spans 14 amino acids.

This chain joins TRBV7-9 and TRBJ2-1; TRBD2 might be the D (5 bases). The ends were cut back, 5 bases at V and 0 bases at J, with 14 bases in the middle. Germline-derived CDR1 and CDR2 are SEHNR and FQNEAQ (reference sequence). This CDR3 spans 16 amino acids. CDR3 sequence (DNA): TGTGCCAGCAGCCGGAGGACTGGAAGCTCCTACAATGAGCAGTTCTTC. Its translation: CASSRRTGSSYNEQFF.

The chain is built from TRBV6-5 and TRBJ2-1, with D maybe TRBD1 (7 bases). Per the germline V gene, CDR1 is MNHEY and CDR2 is SVGAGI. CDR3 length: 15 residues. Trimming took 5 bases from V and 8 from J, leaving 19 bases between them. CDR3 sequence reads: CASSLTFQGGDEQFF. The DNA of the CDR3 is TGTGCCAGCAGTCTAACCTTTCAGGGGGGCGATGAGCAGTTCTTC.

This chain connects TRBV28 to TRBJ2-3; 9 bases are shared with TRBD1. Trimming at V came to 5 bases and at J to 2 bases, leaving 5 bases not matched to a gene. Germline loops: CDR1 MDHEN, CDR2 SYDVKM. The CDR3 loop spans 15 amino acids. The CDR3 is CASSGGQGNTDTQYF. The CDR3 region has the DNA TGTGCCAGCAGTGGGGGACAGGGTAACACAGATACGCAGTATTTT.

Of note for this clone: Other nucleotide sequences in the sample specify the same CDR3. The genes are TRBV4-1 and TRBJ2-7; 7 bases fit TRBD1. The V segment lost 1 base and the J segment 2 bases; nucleotides outside the gene matches: 2. The CDR3 runs to 14 residues. Germline V gene data show CDR1 as MGHRA and CDR2 as YSYEKL. The CDR3 nucleotides are TGCGCCAGCAGCCAAGGACAGGGTACCTACGAGCAGTACTTC. Its translation is CASSQGQGTYEQYF.

This rearrangement joins TRBV18 to TRBJ1-2; D might be TRBD1 (6 bases). Trimming took off 4 bases at V and 4 bases at J, with 16 bases between the two ends. Germline CDR1 KGHSH, CDR2 LQKENI. This CDR3 is built from 15 residues. As DNA, the CDR3 is TGTGCCAGCTCACACCTTTTGGACAGTTCCTATGGCTACACCTTC. Translation: CASSHLLDSSYGYTF.

Details on this clone: Other DNA sequences from this sample encode an identical CDR3 as well. V is TRBV2 and J is TRBJ2-7, with a tentative D call TRBD1 (6 bases). The CDR3 has 15 amino acids. Germline CDR1 SNHLY, CDR2 FYNNEI. Trimming took 3 bases from V and 0 from J, leaving 12 bases between them. The DNA for the CDR3 is TGTGCCAGCAGTGAGAGAGGACAGTCCTCCTACGAGCAGTACTTC. It is translated as CASSERGQSSYEQYF.

This chain uses TRBV11-2 with TRBJ2-1; D not resolved. The germline CDR1 and CDR2 sequences are SGHAT and FQNNGV. Trimming left V 5 bases short and J 6 bases short, with 14 bases between. There are 14 residues in the CDR3. DNA for the CDR3: TGTGCCAGCAGCCTAAGAACAGTGGTCAATGAGCAGTTCTTC. Protein sequence: CASSLRTVVNEQFF.

About this clone itself: This may be a read error: a much more frequent sequence differs by one nucleotide. Other DNA sequences in the same sample also yield this CDR3. The CDR3 DNA sequence: TGTGCCTGGAGCGGACAGTTTGGGGCCAACGTTCTGACTTTC. Its protein is CAWSGQFGANVLTF. The rearrangement joins TRBV30 to TRBJ2-6, with a possible D match to TRBD1 (6 bases). The CDR3 runs 14 residues. Germline V CDR1 and CDR2: GTSNPN, SVGIG (reference sequence).

This chain uses TRBV11-2 with TRBJ2-1, with 8 bases fitting TRBD2. Germline CDR1 SGHAT, CDR2 FQNNGV. The CDR3 totals 16 residues. V lost 3 bases to trimming and J lost 8 bases; unmatched junction nucleotides: 12. CDR3 nucleotide sequence: TGTGCCAGCAGCTTCCTACCGGGACTAGGACGAGATGAGCAGTTCTTC. This gives the protein CASSFLPGLGRDEQFF.